This T cell receptor (beta chain) stems from a study of shared clonotypes between healthy human individuals. Overall study context: Per-donor plates numbered three CD4 naive, three CD4 memory, two CD8 naive and one CD8 memory.

Method: immunoSEQ multiplex PCR; TCRdb's copy keeps in-frame clones and lacks some. The sample consists of about 1.1 million clones, approximately 80% of them appearing once. This clone was counted between two and nine times. Its antigen is not identified. Study outcomes and limitations: Lower generation probabilities were found for non-shared clonotypes than for those shared by all four donors. As a rule, naive subsets had a larger estimated richness than memory subsets. Researchers sampled only blood; tissue repertoires likely differ.

The V and J ends lost 5 bases and 7 bases respectively, with 8 bases between them. This CDR3 region has 12 residues. The germline V gene encodes CDR1 SGHVS and CDR2 FQNEAQ. Material for sequencing was memory CD4+ T cells from PBMCs. This sample's subset: CD45RA-negative fraction. This sequence originates from a man in his late teens or twenties in good health. Some clones in this sample may be carry-over from other donors' samples. The chain carries TRBV7-8 and TRBJ1-4, with D uncertain. In DNA form, the CDR3 reads TGTGCCAGCAGCCTACTCGGTGAAAAACTGTTTTTT. Amino acids: CASSLLGEKLFF.